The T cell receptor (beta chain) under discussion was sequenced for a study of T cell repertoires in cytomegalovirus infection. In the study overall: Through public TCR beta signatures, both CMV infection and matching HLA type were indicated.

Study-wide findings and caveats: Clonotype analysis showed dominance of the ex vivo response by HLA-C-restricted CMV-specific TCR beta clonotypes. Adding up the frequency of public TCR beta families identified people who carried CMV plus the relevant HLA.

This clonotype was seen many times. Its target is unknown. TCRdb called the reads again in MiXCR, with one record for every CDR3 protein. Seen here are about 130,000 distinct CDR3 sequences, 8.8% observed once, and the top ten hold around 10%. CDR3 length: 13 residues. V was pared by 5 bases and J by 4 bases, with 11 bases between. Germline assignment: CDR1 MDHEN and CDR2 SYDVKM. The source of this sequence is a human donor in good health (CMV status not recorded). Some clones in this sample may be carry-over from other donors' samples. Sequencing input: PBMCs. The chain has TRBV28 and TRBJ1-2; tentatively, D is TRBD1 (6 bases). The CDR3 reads CASSGGGPYGYTF. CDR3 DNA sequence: TGTGCCAGCAGTGGCGGGGGGCCCTATGGCTACACCTTC.